The 3 T cell receptor beta chains reported below all come from one sample, sequenced in a study of blood T cells in healthy people across ages. Through a sample-barcoded 5' primer and a J-beta primer mix, a second PCR was run for about 6 to 11 cycles. TCRdb itself ran the 5' RACE reads through MiXCR, one entry per CDR3 protein. The table shows 1.5 million to 2 million distinct CDR3 sequences, with about 39% occurring only once. The sequencing input was blood. The source of these receptors is a human donor in good health.

The gene calls are TRBV7-2 and TRBJ2-5; 9 nucleotides match TRBD1. Germline CDR1 reads SGHTA; CDR2 reads FQGNSA. The CDR3 length is 14 residues. The ends lost 6 bases at V and 4 bases at J; junction bases unmatched: 6. The CDR3 DNA reads as TGTGCCAGCAGTTCGGACAGGGGTGGAGAGACCCAGTACTTC. Its translation: CASSSDRGGETQYF.

The DNA for the CDR3 is TGCGCCAGCAGCCAAGTTCCCGCAGAGAGCTCCTACAATGAGCAGTTCTTC. It specifies CASSQVPAESSYNEQFF. This rearrangement joins TRBV4-3 to TRBJ2-1; D gene uncertain. The V end lost 1 base, the J end lost 0 bases, and 13 bases lay between the germline ends. Looked up from germline, CDR1 is LGHNA and CDR2 is YSLEER. This CDR3 spans 17 amino acids.

The chain links TRBV14 to TRBJ1-4; D is unresolved. Germline V gene data show CDR1 as SGHDN and CDR2 as FVKESK. With 3 bases removed from V and 7 bases from J, the gap between germline ends came to 3 bases. This CDR3 has 11 residues. CDR3 DNA sequence: TGTGCCAGCAGCCAGTGTGAAAAACTGTTTTTT. It specifies CASSQCEKLFF.